This TCR beta chain derives from a study of Ad26.COV2.S vaccination and SARS-CoV-2 variants. As for the study in general: The vaccine Ad26.COV2.S was put into the muscle once, or twice with 56 days between.

The method was immunoSEQ multiplex PCR; TCRdb's version includes in-frame clones alone and lacks a portion of them. The sample records under 600,000 clones, roughly nine tenths being singletons. From germline, CDR1 is MNHEY and CDR2 SMNVEV (reference sequence). Trimming removed 3 bases from V and 1 base from J, with 6 bases in between. This CDR3 spans 13 amino acids. Treatment described: 15 to 20 received Ad26.COV2.S at low or high dose, single or two shots; about 5 received placebo; per-sample allocation not given. The samples were gathered on day 63 after the first injection of vaccine or placebo. This clone was seen once.

This sequence joins TRBV27 and TRBJ1-1; D unclear. This receptor was obtained from a person aged 18-60 years who received the Ad26.COV2.S COVID-19 vaccine or a placebo. The specimen comprised peripheral blood, sampled in a trial of Ad26.COV2.S vaccine versus placebo. The CDR3 DNA is TGTGCCAGCAGTTTCGTCCAGAACACTGAAGCTTTCTTT. This codes for CASSFVQNTEAFF.